The 23 T cell receptor beta chains below all came from one sample that was sequenced in a study of cytotoxic CD8 clonotypes in ibrutinib-treated CLL. The method was immunoSEQ multiplex PCR; TCRdb's version includes in-frame clones alone and lacks a portion of them. The sample records 250,000 to 350,000 clones, approximately 76% being singletons. The sequences come from PBMCs, collected at disease progression, from a patient treated with ibrutinib. Every receptor here comes from a human donor with chronic lymphocytic leukemia.

This clone was recorded a few times. V is TRBV7-8 and J is TRBJ1-2, with D hard to call. The length of the CDR3 is 14 residues. Germline V lookup: CDR1 SGHVS, CDR2 FQNEAQ. The V end was cut by 4 bases, the J end by 6 bases, with 15 bases between. CDR3 region: CASSSKPRTDGYTF. DNA for the CDR3: TGTGCCAGCAGCTCCAAACCCCGGACGGATGGCTACACCTTC.

The chain carries TRBV7-3 and TRBJ2-1; no clear D gene. Germline CDR1 and CDR2: SGHTA and FQGTGA. Trimming pared 3 bases from V and 5 bases from J, leaving 8 bases between. The CDR3 has 13 amino acids. Here the CDR3 reads CASSFRPNNEQFF. The CDR3 DNA sequence: TGTGCCAGCAGCTTCAGGCCGAACAATGAGCAGTTCTTC.

This chain connects TRBV5-1 to TRBJ2-7; TRBD2 matches 7 bases. Germline CDR1 and CDR2: SGHRS and YFSETQ. The CDR3 sequence is 15 residues long. V trimming: 6 bases; J trimming: 6 bases; junction bases outside the gene matches: 15. DNA of the CDR3: TGCGCCAGCAATGGTATGGGACTAACGGAAGGCGAGCAGTACTTC. It specifies CASNGMGLTEGEQYF.

The CDR3 DNA reads as TGTGCCACCACCCTCGACAGGGCGGGCACTGAAGCTTTCTTT. Translating it yields CATTLDRAGTEAFF. The rearrangement uses TRBV10-3 and TRBJ1-1; 7 positions agree with TRBD1. The CDR3 runs 14 residues. Germline V gene lookup returns CDR1 ENHRY and CDR2 SYGVKD. The V and J ends lost 10 bases and 4 bases, in that order; junction bases with no gene match: 12.

The sample holds one count of this clone. V is TRBV9 and J is TRBJ2-1, with 10 bases that match TRBD2. This CDR3 region has 16 residues. The V segment lost 2 bases and the J segment 1 base; nucleotides outside the gene matches: 3. Germline V lookup: CDR1 SGDLS, CDR2 YYNGEE. The CDR3, as DNA: TGTGCCAGCAGCGTGGGACTAGCGAGATCCTACAATGAGCAGTTCTTC. Its translation: CASSVGLARSYNEQFF.

V gene TRBV11-3 combines with J gene TRBJ2-3; 9 nucleotides line up with TRBD2. Germline-derived CDR1 and CDR2 are SGHNT and YENEEA. V shed 5 bases, J shed 5 bases, and the junction held 8 bases outside the gene matches. The CDR3 totals 15 residues. DNA of the CDR3: TGTGCCAGCAGCACGCGGGAGGGCCTCATAGATACGCAGTATTTT. Translation gives CASSTREGLIDTQYF.

This clone showed up just once. This chain connects TRBV6-6 to TRBJ1-3, with D unresolved. This CDR3 spans 13 amino acids. V shed 6 bases and J shed 4 bases, with 10 bases lying between them. Germline loops: CDR1 MNHNY, CDR2 SVGAGI (reference sequence). The CDR3 reads CASSPTVGNTIYF. The CDR3 DNA reads TGTGCCAGCAGCCCGACGGTGGGAAACACCATATATTTT.

This clone was seen a single time. The gene calls are TRBV27 and TRBJ2-7, with D maybe TRBD2 (6 bases). Germline V gene lookup returns CDR1 MNHEY and CDR2 SMNVEV (reference sequence). CDR3 length: 14 residues. Trimming took off 2 bases at V and 3 bases at J, with 11 bases between the two ends. The CDR3 region is CASSLQAGIYEQYF. In nucleotides, the CDR3 is TGTGCCAGCAGTTTACAGGCGGGAATCTACGAGCAGTACTTC.

The rearrangement uses TRBV6-5 and TRBJ2-7; no firm D call. The ends were cut back, 2 bases at V and 7 bases at J, with 15 bases in the middle. The CDR3 is 14 amino acids. Looked up from germline, CDR1 is MNHEY and CDR2 is SVGAGI. This CDR3 reads CASSYHRSLGEQYF. The CDR3, as DNA: TGTGCCAGCAGTTACCATCGGTCCCTGGGTGAGCAGTACTTC.

This chain connects TRBV5-4 to TRBJ1-5; D ambiguous. Germline CDR1 is SGHNT and CDR2 is YYREEE (reference sequence). This CDR3 region has 14 residues. V was clipped by 3 bases and J by 0 bases, with 7 bases between them. CDR3 nucleotides: TGTGCCAGCAGCTCCTACCCTAGCAATCAGCCCCAGCATTTT. It is translated as CASSSYPSNQPQHF.

Comment on this clone: Other DNA sequences from this sample encode an identical CDR3 as well. The chain carries TRBV9 and TRBJ2-7; D may be TRBD1 (6 bases). CDR1 and CDR2 from the germline V gene are SGDLS and YYNGEE. This CDR3 is built from 13 residues. Trimming stripped 2 bases from V and 4 bases from J, with 10 bases between. CDR3 in DNA: TGTGCCAGCAGCGTTGGGGACACTTACGAGCAGTACTTC. Translated, it gives CASSVGDTYEQYF.

This clone was observed a single time. The rearrangement joins TRBV6-5 to TRBJ2-7; 9 positions agree with TRBD1. Germline CDR1 MNHEY, CDR2 SVGAGI. The CDR3 sequence is 15 residues long. Unmatched junction bases numbered 9, after V lost 5 bases and J lost 4 bases. The CDR3 DNA is TGTGCCAGCAGTAGAGGACAGGGGATTGGGTACGAGCAGTACTTC. Translated: CASSRGQGIGYEQYF.

This clone was seen only a few times. The V gene is TRBV9, the J gene TRBJ2-1; unclear D gene. This CDR3 spans 13 amino acids. V lost 8 bases and J lost 8, with 17 bases in between. Germline assignment: CDR1 SGDLS and CDR2 YYNGEE. CDR3 loop: CASREGGRDEQFF. The DNA for the CDR3 is TGTGCCAGTCGAGAAGGCGGACGTGATGAGCAGTTCTTC.

The gene calls are TRBV7-6 and TRBJ2-7, with D hard to call. This CDR3 spans 15 amino acids. Per germline, CDR1 SGHVS and CDR2 FNYEAQ. The V gene lost 0 bases and the J gene lost 2 bases, with 11 bases spanning the gap. The chain's CDR3 is CASSLAIGGAYEQYF. CDR3 DNA: TGTGCCAGCAGCTTAGCGATCGGCGGAGCCTACGAGCAGTACTTC.

This clone showed up just a few times. The chain joins TRBV2 to TRBJ2-7, with 8 bases matching TRBD1. V lost 6 bases and J lost 5; bases outside the gene matches: 12. The CDR3 spans 15 residues. Looked up from germline, CDR1 is SNHLY and CDR2 is FYNNEI. CDR3 DNA: TGTGCCAGCAGCTATATTCGGACAGGGACCCACGAGCAGTACTTC. This codes for CASSYIRTGTHEQYF.

This chain links TRBV4-1 with TRBJ2-5; unclear D gene. The CDR3 loop spans 14 amino acids. CDR1 MGHRA and CDR2 YSYEKL come from the germline V gene. V dropped 1 base and J dropped 5 bases, with 11 bases sitting between them. The CDR3 DNA is TGCGCCAGCAGCCAAGTTGGTATCATCGAGACCCAGTACTTC. It yields the protein CASSQVGIIETQYF.

This sequence joins TRBV9 and TRBJ2-7; possibly TRBD2 for D (5 bases). There are 15 residues in the CDR3. Germline V lookup: CDR1 SGDLS, CDR2 YYNGEE. V was shortened by 0 bases and J by 0 bases, with 10 bases between the two germline ends. The CDR3 DNA reads TGTGCCAGCAGCGTAGCTCCGGGAAACTCCTACGAGCAGTACTTC. Encoded protein: CASSVAPGNSYEQYF.

On this clone itself: Distinct nucleotide sequences in the sample also encode this CDR3. V usage is TRBV11-2 and J usage is TRBJ1-1; D possibly corresponds to TRBD1 (5 bases). The CDR3 spans 14 residues. V dropped 4 bases and J dropped 1 base, with 10 bases sitting between them. Germline CDR1 reads SGHAT; CDR2 reads FQNNGV. The CDR3 DNA is TGTGCCAGCAGCTCCGGGACCGCGAACACTGAAGCTTTCTTT. Its translation is CASSSGTANTEAFF.

This clone has more than one count but fewer than ten. The chain employs TRBV28 and TRBJ1-1; the D gene is possibly TRBD1 (5 bases). Trimming removed 6 bases from V and 1 base from J, with 9 bases in between. Germline V gives CDR1 MDHEN, CDR2 SYDVKM. CDR3 length equals 13 residues. The CDR3 nucleotides read TGTGCCAGCAGCCCAACAGGGAACACTGAAGCTTTCTTT. Translation gives CASSPTGNTEAFF.

The chain links TRBV7-7 to TRBJ2-3; no clear D gene. The CDR3 loop spans 14 amino acids. V was cut by 1 base and J by 4 bases, with 9 bases left in between. Germline values: CDR1 SSHAT, CDR2 FNYEAQ (reference sequence). This CDR3 is CASSLGDGADTQYF. The CDR3 DNA follows: TGTGCCAGCAGCTTAGGAGATGGCGCAGATACGCAGTATTTT.

The chain links TRBV7-6 to TRBJ2-1; D might be TRBD2 (6 bases). V lost 1 base, J lost 4 bases, and 17 bases lay in between. Per germline, CDR1 SGHVS and CDR2 FNYEAQ. The CDR3 runs 17 residues. CDR3 protein: CASSLEHGRAGYNEQFF. The CDR3, as DNA: TGTGCCAGCAGCTTAGAGCATGGCAGGGCGGGGTACAATGAGCAGTTCTTC.

V and J are TRBV10-2 and TRBJ1-5; D is possibly TRBD1 (5 bases). This CDR3 has 15 residues. The V end was cut by 4 bases, the J end by 9 bases, with 19 bases between. The V gene's germline CDR1 is WSHSY and CDR2 SAAADI. CDR3 protein: CASSAPDGLQGPQHF. CDR3 in DNA: TGCGCCAGCAGTGCACCAGACGGGCTCCAGGGGCCCCAGCATTTT.

The chain links TRBV5-1 to TRBJ2-7, with a tentative D call TRBD2 (5 bases). Deletions cut 4 bases from V and 2 bases from J, with 7 bases between. Germline CDR1 SGHRS, CDR2 YFSETQ. The CDR3 is 12 residues long. CDR3: CASSPGTYEQYF. The DNA of the CDR3 is TGCGCCAGCAGCCCCGGGACCTACGAGCAGTACTTC.